Following are 3 T cell receptor beta chains from one sample sequenced in a study of blood T cell repertoires in COVID-19. TCRdb's table, derived via immunoSEQ multiplex PCR, lists solely in-frame clones and lacks some. The sample contains hundreds of thousands of clones, 75% to 90% of which appear only once. Sequenced input: PBMCs or T cells enriched from blood (not recorded which). These receptors came from a woman aged 30 to 39 with acute COVID-19.

The chain is built from TRBV7-2 and TRBJ2-1; TRBD1 might be the D (6 bases). This CDR3 has 13 residues. Germline V gives CDR1 SGHTA, CDR2 FQGNSA. V gave up 3 bases and J gave up 6 bases, with 9 bases separating them. CDR3 region: CASSFRGGNEQFF. The CDR3 DNA is TGTGCCAGCAGCTTCAGAGGGGGCAATGAGCAGTTCTTC.

The gene calls are TRBV5-4 and TRBJ2-2; 11 bases are shared with TRBD1. CDR1 is SGHNT and CDR2 is YYREEE in the germline V gene (reference sequence). The CDR3 consists of 19 residues. V lost 2 bases to trimming and J lost 6 bases; unmatched junction nucleotides: 15. The CDR3 nucleotides are TGTGCCAGCAGCTTTCCCGGGACAGGGGGTATAGGAAAGGCCGGGGAGCTGTTTTTT. This gives the protein CASSFPGTGGIGKAGELFF. Based on the CDR3 plus reference TRBV5-4 and TRBJ2-2, the full variable domain is ETGVTQSPTHLIKTRGQQVTLRCSSQSGHNTVSWYQQALGQGPQFIFQYYREEENGRGNFPPRFSGLQFPNYSSELNVNALELDDSALYLCASSFPGTGGIGKAGELFFGEGSRLTVL.

The V call is TRBV5-4, the J call TRBJ2-7; 10 bases are a match to TRBD1. CDR1 is SGHNT, CDR2 YYREEE, per germline (reference sequence). The CDR3 is made up of 16 amino acids. The J segment lost 4 bases and the V segment lost 3 bases, leaving 10 bases of the junction unmatched. CDR3 coding DNA: TGTGCCAGCAGCTCAGAGAGGACAGGGGGAAAATACGAGCAGTACTTC. This translates into CASSSERTGGKYEQYF.